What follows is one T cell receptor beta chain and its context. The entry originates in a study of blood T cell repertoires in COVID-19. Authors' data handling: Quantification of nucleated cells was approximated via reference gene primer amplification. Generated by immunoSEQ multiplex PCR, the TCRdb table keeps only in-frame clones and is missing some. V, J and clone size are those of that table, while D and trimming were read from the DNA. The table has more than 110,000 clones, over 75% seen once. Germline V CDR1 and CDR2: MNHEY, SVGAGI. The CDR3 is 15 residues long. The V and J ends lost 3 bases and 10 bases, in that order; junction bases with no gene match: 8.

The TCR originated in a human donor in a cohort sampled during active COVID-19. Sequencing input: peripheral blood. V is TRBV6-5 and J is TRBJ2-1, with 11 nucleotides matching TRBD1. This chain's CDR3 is CASSYRGQGVGEQFF. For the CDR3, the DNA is TGTGCCAGCAGTTATAGGGGACAGGGGGTTGGAGAGCAGTTCTTC.